The T cell receptor beta chain under discussion was sequenced for a study of blood T cell repertoires in COVID-19. CDR3 length: 12 residues. V lost 2 bases to trimming and J lost 7 bases, with 7 bases between them. Germline lookup yields CDR1 SGHNT and CDR2 YYREEE (reference sequence). Clones were read by immunoSEQ multiplex PCR, and TCRdb kept only the in-frame ones, dropping some. Altogether about 200,000 clones are present, around 88% being singletons, with the ten largest covering about 4.5%. The J gene is TRBJ2-1, the V gene TRBV5-4; D not resolved. Sequenced sample: PBMCs or T cells enriched from blood (not recorded which). This clonotype was obtained from a woman in her 30s who had been exposed to COVID-19. The CDR3 DNA reads as TGTGCCAGCAGCTTTATCGGGAATGAGCAGTTCTTC. Translation: CASSFIGNEQFF.